A single sample is the source of the 30 T cell receptor beta chains below, sequenced in a study of technical replicates of blood from a few donors. The protocol was immunoSEQ multiplex PCR, while the TCRdb copy is restricted to in-frame clones and leaves out a portion. The sample consists of approximately 70,000 clones, roughly 98% of them appearing once. Sequencing was performed on T cells isolated from PBMCs. These receptors all come from a human donor in good health.

In the case of this clone: One junction end disagrees with the germline gene, perhaps due to a read error. The chain joins TRBV15 to TRBJ1-2, with D unclear. This CDR3 spans 11 amino acids. The V gene's germline CDR1 is LNHNV and CDR2 YYDKDF (reference sequence). The CDR3 protein is CATSREARWSF. Written as DNA, the CDR3 is TGTGCCACCAGCAGAGAGGCTAGATGGAGCTTC.

This clone was counted once. The chain links TRBV4-2 to TRBJ2-1, with 9 positions matching TRBD2. J lost 9 bases, V lost 1 base, and 16 bases had no gene match. The germline CDR1 and CDR2 sequences are LGHNA and YNFKEQ. CDR3 length: 18 amino acids. CDR3 sequence (DNA): TGTGCCAGCAGCCAAGTCTGGTCGGGGCTAGCGGGATCTATTGAGCAGTTCTTC. Its protein is CASSQVWSGLAGSIEQFF.

The chain recombines TRBV6-1 with TRBJ1-4, with D unresolved. Trimming removed 10 bases at V and 4 bases at J, with 13 bases between. This CDR3 spans 13 amino acids. Germline values: CDR1 MNHNS, CDR2 SASEGT. DNA for the CDR3: TGTGCCATCCTAAGACACGTTAATGAAAAACTGTTTTTT. This sequence encodes CAILRHVNEKLFF.

The rearrangement uses TRBV7-6 and TRBJ1-2; D might be TRBD1 (6 bases). Trimming stripped 5 bases from V and 8 bases from J, with 18 bases between. Germline V CDR1 and CDR2: SGHVS, FNYEAQ. This CDR3 has 14 amino acids. In DNA, the CDR3 is TGTGCCAGCAGCGACAGGTTGCGAACCGGGGGCTACACCTTC. This codes for CASSDRLRTGGYTF.

The chain recombines TRBV6-4 with TRBJ2-2; TRBD2 aligns across 7 bases. Germline values: CDR1 MRHNA, CDR2 SNTAGT. The J segment lost 6 bases and the V segment lost 5 bases, leaving 3 bases of the junction unmatched. This CDR3 is 13 amino acids long. CDR3 region: CASSLGGAGELFF. The CDR3 nucleotides are TGTGCCAGCAGTCTGGGAGGGGCCGGGGAGCTGTTTTTT.

V usage is TRBV6-1 and J usage is TRBJ2-7; possible D gene TRBD1, 6 bases. The ends were cut back, 2 bases at V and 1 base at J, with 9 bases in the middle. Looked up from germline, CDR1 is MNHNS and CDR2 is SASEGT. The CDR3 contains 14 residues. The CDR3 is CASSEWQGSYEQYF. For the CDR3, the DNA is TGTGCCAGCAGTGAATGGCAGGGGTCCTACGAGCAGTACTTC.

This clone was observed once. The chain joins TRBV5-3 to TRBJ1-2, with a weak D call TRBD1 (6 bases). TRBV5-3 has ORF status, its function being uncertain. The germline V and J ends were trimmed by 2 bases and 6 bases, with 20 bases remaining between them. The CDR3 extends over 16 amino acids. CDR3 amino acids: CARSFGQGLKLDGYTF. The CDR3 DNA is TGTGCCAGAAGCTTCGGCCAGGGGCTCAAACTGGATGGCTACACCTTC.

The rearrangement links TRBV15 to TRBJ2-7; 8 bases match TRBD1. Germline V lookup: CDR1 LNHNV, CDR2 YYDKDF (reference sequence). The CDR3 has 14 amino acids. J was trimmed by 2 bases and V by 6 bases; bases with no gene match: 6. This CDR3 reads CATRETGVTYEQYF. Written as DNA, the CDR3 is TGTGCCACCAGGGAGACAGGGGTCACCTACGAGCAGTACTTC.

The chain uses TRBV10-1 and TRBJ2-7, with 8 bases fitting TRBD2. In germline, CDR1 is WNHNN, CDR2 SYGVQD (reference sequence). This CDR3 has 14 residues. Unmatched junction bases numbered 0, after V lost 2 bases and J lost 0 bases. This CDR3 reads CASSETSGSYEQYF. Written as DNA, the CDR3 is TGCGCCAGCAGTGAGACTAGCGGCTCCTACGAGCAGTACTTC.

The rearrangement links TRBV6-6 to TRBJ2-4, with 9 bases matching TRBD2. Germline V CDR1 and CDR2: MNHNY, SVGAGI (reference sequence). After removal of 5 bases from V and 7 bases from J, the junction contained 6 bases not matched to a gene. The CDR3 extends over 14 amino acids. The CDR3 region is CASSHLAGRNIQYF. CDR3 nucleotide sequence: TGTGCCAGCAGTCACCTAGCGGGACGGAACATTCAGTACTTC.

This clone was recorded once. V is TRBV28 and J is TRBJ2-7, with 8 bases matching TRBD1. The V and J ends lost 5 bases and 12 bases, in that order; junction bases with no gene match: 9. The germline V gene encodes CDR1 MDHEN and CDR2 SYDVKM. This CDR3 spans 12 amino acids. The CDR3 nucleotides are TGTGCCAGCAGTCTGGACAGGGCACCACCGTACTTC. It codes for CASSLDRAPPYF.

The rearrangement joins TRBV29-1 to TRBJ2-2, with TRBD1 matching over 9 bases. CDR1 is SQVTM and CDR2 is ANQGSEA in the germline V gene. The CDR3 is 14 residues long. The V and J ends lost 5 bases and 5 bases, in that order; junction bases with no gene match: 6. The CDR3 DNA reads TGCAGCGTTACCGGGACAGGGAATACCGGGGAGCTGTTTTTT. It codes for CSVTGTGNTGELFF.

V usage is TRBV5-1 and J usage is TRBJ1-3; 8 nucleotides line up with TRBD1. Germline V CDR1 and CDR2: SGHRS, YFSETQ. V trimming: 0 bases; J trimming: 8 bases; junction bases outside the gene matches: 10. This CDR3 has 16 amino acids. The DNA of the CDR3 is TGCGCCAGCAGCTTGGGGCGGACAGGGATAGAAGACACCATATATTTT. Translating gives CASSLGRTGIEDTIYF.

This clone was seen more than once but under ten times. The J gene is TRBJ1-2, the V gene TRBV7-9, with TRBD1 as a possible D gene (6 bases). CDR1 SEHNR and CDR2 FQNEAQ come from the germline V gene (reference sequence). The CDR3 covers 18 residues. Trimming removed 4 bases from V and 0 bases from J, with 21 bases in between. In DNA, the CDR3 is TGTGCCAGCAGCTCCTACAGGGATCTCTTCACTTCTAACTATGGCTACACCTTC. This encodes CASSSYRDLFTSNYGYTF.

The chain is built from TRBV5-8 and TRBJ1-1, with a weak D call TRBD1 (5 bases). Germline V gene data show CDR1 as SGHTS and CDR2 as YDEGEE. This CDR3 is 15 amino acids long. V shed 4 bases and J shed 0 bases, with 13 bases lying between them. CDR3 region: CASSPRQIMNTEAFF. CDR3 bases: TGTGCCAGCAGCCCCCGACAGATAATGAACACTGAAGCTTTCTTT.

The J gene is TRBJ2-7, the V gene TRBV7-9, with 7 bases identical to TRBD1. This CDR3 is 14 amino acids long. Unmatched junction bases numbered 9, after V lost 5 bases and J lost 5 bases. Germline assignment: CDR1 SEHNR and CDR2 FQNEAQ (reference sequence). The CDR3 sequence: CASSRTLTGHEQYF. The CDR3 DNA follows: TGTGCCAGCAGCCGGACTTTGACAGGGCACGAGCAGTACTTC.

The genes are TRBV25-1 and TRBJ1-2, with TRBD1 identical over 10 bases. With 4 bases clipped from V and 5 bases from J, the junction kept 7 bases outside the gene matches. This CDR3 is built from 15 residues. From germline, CDR1 is MGHDK and CDR2 SYGVNS. CDR3 residues: CASSAGTGDEYGYTF. The CDR3, as DNA: TGTGCCAGCAGTGCCGGGACAGGGGATGAGTATGGCTACACCTTC.

V usage is TRBV5-1 and J usage is TRBJ2-3; D is ambiguous. The CDR3 sequence is 13 residues long. CDR1 and CDR2 from the germline V gene are SGHRS and YFSETQ. Trimming removed 5 bases at V and 1 base at J, with 8 bases between. CDR3 region: CASSPTGTDTQYF. Here the CDR3 DNA reads TGCGCCAGCAGTCCCACAGGCACAGATACGCAGTATTTT.

This rearrangement joins TRBV30 to TRBJ2-5; a weak D match, TRBD2 (5 bases). V shed 3 bases and J shed 5 bases, with 19 bases lying between them. CDR1 is GTSNPN, CDR2 SVGIG, per germline (reference sequence). The CDR3 runs 15 residues. In DNA, the CDR3 is TGTGCCTGGAGATTTTGGGAGTTTTCGGAGGAGACCCAGTACTTC. This codes for CAWRFWEFSEETQYF.

The chain joins TRBV6-5 to TRBJ2-7; 10 nucleotides align to TRBD1. V was clipped by 3 bases and J by 5 bases; unmatched bases: 4. Germline V gives CDR1 MNHEY, CDR2 SVGAGI. There are 14 residues in the CDR3. CDR3 region: CASSYGTGADEQYF. CDR3 sequence (DNA): TGTGCCAGCAGTTATGGGACAGGGGCTGACGAGCAGTACTTC.

This chain links TRBV5-1 with TRBJ2-3; tentatively, D is TRBD1 (5 bases). Deletions cut 0 bases from V and 0 bases from J, with 14 bases between. Per germline, CDR1 SGHRS and CDR2 YFSETQ. This CDR3 comprises 17 residues. The CDR3: CASSLGLLQASTDTQYF. CDR3 in DNA: TGCGCCAGCAGCTTGGGCCTTTTACAGGCTAGCACAGATACGCAGTATTTT.

The CDR3 loop is CSVGVAGLEQFF. In nucleotides, the CDR3 is TGCAGCGTTGGAGTGGCAGGGCTTGAGCAGTTCTTC. The V gene is TRBV29-1, the J gene TRBJ2-1, with TRBD1 as a possible D gene (5 bases). This CDR3 has 12 amino acids. The V gene's germline CDR1 is SQVTM and CDR2 ANQGSEA. The V gene lost 4 bases and the J gene lost 9 bases, with 13 bases spanning the gap.

The gene calls are TRBV28 and TRBJ1-3; tentative D call: TRBD1 (5 bases). This CDR3 region has 14 residues. The germline V gene encodes CDR1 MDHEN and CDR2 SYDVKM. V was shortened by 6 bases and J by 1 base, with 10 bases between the two germline ends. The CDR3 DNA follows: TGTGCCAGCAGCCTAGGGGTGTCTGGAAACACCATATATTTT. Residues: CASSLGVSGNTIYF.

The rearrangement joins TRBV7-9 to TRBJ2-1, with 9 bases matching TRBD1. Germline V gene lookup returns CDR1 SEHNR and CDR2 FQNEAQ (reference sequence). The CDR3 is made up of 16 amino acids. V dropped 5 bases and J dropped 6; count of bases not matched to a gene: 11. CDR3 amino acids: CASSPGAKTGGNEQFF. CDR3 nucleotide sequence: TGTGCCAGCAGCCCCGGGGCCAAGACAGGGGGCAATGAGCAGTTCTTC.

This sequence joins TRBV7-6 and TRBJ2-5; D gene ambiguous. The V gene's germline CDR1 is SGHVS and CDR2 FNYEAQ. Trimming took off 4 bases at V and 4 bases at J, with 10 bases between the two ends. The CDR3 has 13 amino acids. CDR3 region: CASSSLLLETQYF. For the CDR3, the DNA is TGTGCCAGCAGCTCCCTATTATTAGAGACCCAGTACTTC.

V gene TRBV5-1 combines with J gene TRBJ1-1; D unclear. This CDR3 is 14 amino acids long. Trimming shortened V by 0 bases and J by 1 base, and 7 bases separated the two germline ends. CDR1 and CDR2 (germline): SGHRS, YFSETQ. CDR3: CASSLGEGNTEAFF. The DNA of the CDR3 is TGCGCCAGCAGCTTGGGTGAGGGGAACACTGAAGCTTTCTTT.

The chain recombines TRBV18 with TRBJ2-3, with 7 bases that match TRBD1. Germline trimming cut 2 bases from V and 6 bases from J; bases unmatched to any gene: 5. The germline V gene encodes CDR1 KGHSH and CDR2 LQKENI. This CDR3 contains 14 residues. CDR3: CASSPESGGDTQYF. The CDR3 DNA sequence: TGTGCCAGCTCACCAGAATCAGGGGGTGATACGCAGTATTTT. Filled out from reference TRBV18 and TRBJ2-3, the complete variable domain reads NAGVMQNPRHLVRRRGQEARLRCSPMKGHSHVYWYRQLPEEGLKFMVYLQKENIIDESGMPKERFSAEFPKEGPSILRIQQVVRGDSAAYFCASSPESGGDTQYFGPGTRLTVL.

This clone was recorded only once. Here the CDR3 DNA reads TGCAGCGTTGAAGCCCCCACCGAACACCAATGGTACAATGAGCAGTTCTTC. This translates into CSVEAPTEHQWYNEQFF. The chain carries TRBV29-1 and TRBJ2-1; D is undetermined. Trimming took off 1 base at V and 4 bases at J, with 20 bases between the two ends. The CDR3 runs 17 residues. Germline V gene sequence: CDR1 SQVTM, CDR2 ANQGSEA.

The V and J genes are TRBV5-1 and TRBJ2-3; no firm D call. Trimming took 4 bases from V and 1 from J, leaving 10 bases between them. Germline CDR1 and CDR2: SGHRS and YFSETQ. The CDR3 has 14 residues. The CDR3 here is CASSLDGGTDTQYF. The DNA of the CDR3 is TGCGCCAGCAGCCTGGACGGTGGCACAGATACGCAGTATTTT.

This sequence joins TRBV30 and TRBJ1-4; D unclear. CDR3 size: 10 residues. Trimming cost V 2 bases and J 7 bases, with 2 bases left between them. Germline CDR1 reads GTSNPN; CDR2 reads SVGIG (reference sequence). CDR3 sequence (DNA): TGTGCCTGGAGTCGTGAAAAACTGTTTTTT. This codes for CAWSREKLFF.